This T cell receptor beta chain was retrieved from a study of glioma-infiltrating T cells (dated by TCRdb to about 2016). Regarding the study in general: Sequencing of TCR alpha- and beta-chain repertoires was performed on glioma tissue, on non-neoplastic brain tissue, and on matched peripheral blood mononuclear cells. Each tissue-infiltrating repertoire was compared with the same patient's peripheral blood repertoire to measure divergence between tissue and blood T-cell populations. The paired cohort was made up of three low-grade glioma patients, 7 or 8 primary glioblastoma patients and three non-glioma patients who contributed non-neoplastic brain tissue.

The iRepertoire nested amplicon-rescue multiplex PCR (arm-PCR) platform was used to amplify TCR alpha and beta CDR3 regions from RNA. One-step reverse transcription and amplification used roughly 100-400 ng of tissue mRNA or PBMC total RNA as input. Following bead purification, Illumina adapters were added by a secondary multiplex PCR, and the libraries were gel-purified between 200 and 400 bp. Internal 6-nucleotide barcodes were carried by the libraries and were used for demultiplexing. Sequencing of libraries was performed on an Illumina MiSeq with 2x220 or 2x250 nucleotide paired-end reads. The original methods were these. FLASH 1.2.11 was used to merge paired reads, and BWA-MEM then aligned the reads to the GRCh37 human genome before TRA and TRB reads were extracted. An IMGT-derived reference of cassette sequences and CDR3 motifs, with pseudogenes included, was used for V and J assignment. Reads were translated in three frames, and productive CDR3s were defined by a C…FGXG motif without stop codons. Clonotypes were defined as unique combinations of V-J cassette pair and CDR3 amino acid sequence. Hamming distance filtering was applied to reads, with thresholds set by the sequence error rate of each sample in mapped regions. Clones were called with MiXCR by TCRdb after fastp trimmed the public reads at Q25, and only in-frame beta chains were retained. Each entry is one CDR3 protein sequence, shown with its most common DNA and genes. Here the V and J calls rest on TCRdb's processing, not on the authors' analysis. For this sample there are 90,000 to 110,000 distinct CDR3 sequences; 25% appear just once. The ten biggest clones cover roughly 37% of the sample.

The study at large found these results: VJ-independent divergence between tissue and blood was found to be below expectation in non-neoplastic patients but above expectation in all gliomas, particularly low-grade gliomas. Very few CDR3 sequences were shared between tissue and blood, attributed to high CDR3 diversity and limited sampling. Group comparisons rested on small numbers: three non-neoplastic, three low-grade glioma and eight glioblastoma patients.

Reading from cysteine to phenylalanine, the CDR3 counts 13 amino acids. The CDR3 DNA has 39 bases and is translated from base 1. Between the V and J ends, shortened by 0 bases and 7 bases respectively, the junction contains 7 bases. CDR1 LGHNA and CDR2 YSLEER are derived from the germline V gene. This clonotype was detected only a few times. Its specific antigen is unknown. The record has no base qualities; no much larger clone is one base away. This sequence was found in a human donor with low-grade glioma or glioblastoma, undergoing nonglioma brain surgery, or in good health (not recorded which). What was sequenced was glioma tissue, nonneoplastic brain tissue, or PBMCs (not recorded which). The V gene is TRBV4-3 and the J gene is TRBJ1-3; the D gene is not confidently resolved. The nucleotide sequence is given as TGCGCCAGCAGCCAAGATCCCGGGAACACCATATATTTT. It encodes CASSQDPGNTIYF.